This T cell receptor beta chain originates from a study of graft-versus-host responses after intestinal transplantation. Study-wide points: Circulating GvH clone levels at their peak were associated with HvG declines (early post-transplant).

Here immunoSEQ multiplex PCR was the method, and the copy in TCRdb shows in-frame clones only, minus some. The sample has 130,000 or so clones; 80% to 95% are singletons. V dropped 2 bases and J dropped 2 bases, with 8 bases sitting between them. The CDR3 consists of 13 residues. Germline V gene data show CDR1 as SGHRS and CDR2 as YFSETQ. Turning to this clone: Its target is unknown.

The origin of this receptor is a human donor who received an intestinal transplant. This specimen consisted of unstimulated CD4+ T cells sorted from spleen or lymph node cells, obtained before intestinal transplant. This chain joins TRBV5-1 and TRBJ2-7, with D unresolved. CDR3 in amino acids: CASSFRVAYEQYF. The CDR3 DNA sequence: TGCGCCAGCAGCTTTCGGGTGGCCTACGAGCAGTACTTC.